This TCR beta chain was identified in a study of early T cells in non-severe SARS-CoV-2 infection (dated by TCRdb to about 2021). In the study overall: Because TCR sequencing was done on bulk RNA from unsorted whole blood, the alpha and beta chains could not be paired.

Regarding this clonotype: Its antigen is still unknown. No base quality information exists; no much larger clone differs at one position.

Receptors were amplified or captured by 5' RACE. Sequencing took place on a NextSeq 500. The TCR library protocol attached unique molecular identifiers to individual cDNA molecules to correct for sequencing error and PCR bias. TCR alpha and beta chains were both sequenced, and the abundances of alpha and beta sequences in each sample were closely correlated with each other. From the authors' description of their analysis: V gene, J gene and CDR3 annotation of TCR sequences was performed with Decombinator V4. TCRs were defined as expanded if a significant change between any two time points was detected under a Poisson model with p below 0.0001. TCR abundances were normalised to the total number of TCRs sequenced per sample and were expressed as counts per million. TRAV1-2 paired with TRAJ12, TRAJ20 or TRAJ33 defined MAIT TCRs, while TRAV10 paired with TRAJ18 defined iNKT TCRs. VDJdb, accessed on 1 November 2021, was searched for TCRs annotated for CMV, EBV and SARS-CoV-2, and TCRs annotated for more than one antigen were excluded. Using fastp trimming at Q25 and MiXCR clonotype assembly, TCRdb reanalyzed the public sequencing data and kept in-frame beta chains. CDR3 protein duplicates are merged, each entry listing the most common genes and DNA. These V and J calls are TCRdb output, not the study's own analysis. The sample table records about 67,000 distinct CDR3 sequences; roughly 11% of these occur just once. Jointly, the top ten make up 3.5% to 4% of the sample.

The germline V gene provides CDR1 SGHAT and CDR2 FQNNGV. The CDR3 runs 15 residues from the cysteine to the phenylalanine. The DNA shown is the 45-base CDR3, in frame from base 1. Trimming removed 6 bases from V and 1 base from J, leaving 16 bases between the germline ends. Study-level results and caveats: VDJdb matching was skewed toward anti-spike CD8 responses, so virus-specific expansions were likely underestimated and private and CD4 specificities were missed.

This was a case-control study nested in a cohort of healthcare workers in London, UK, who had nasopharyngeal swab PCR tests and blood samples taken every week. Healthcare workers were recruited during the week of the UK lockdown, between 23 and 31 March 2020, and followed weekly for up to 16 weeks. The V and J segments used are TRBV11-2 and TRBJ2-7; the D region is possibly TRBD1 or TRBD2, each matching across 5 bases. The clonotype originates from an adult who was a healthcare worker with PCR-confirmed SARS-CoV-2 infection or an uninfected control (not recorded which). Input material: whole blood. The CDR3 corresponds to CASSSPGRGSYEQYF. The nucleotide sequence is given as TGTGCCAGCAGTTCGCCGGGACGGGGTTCCTACGAGCAGTACTTC.